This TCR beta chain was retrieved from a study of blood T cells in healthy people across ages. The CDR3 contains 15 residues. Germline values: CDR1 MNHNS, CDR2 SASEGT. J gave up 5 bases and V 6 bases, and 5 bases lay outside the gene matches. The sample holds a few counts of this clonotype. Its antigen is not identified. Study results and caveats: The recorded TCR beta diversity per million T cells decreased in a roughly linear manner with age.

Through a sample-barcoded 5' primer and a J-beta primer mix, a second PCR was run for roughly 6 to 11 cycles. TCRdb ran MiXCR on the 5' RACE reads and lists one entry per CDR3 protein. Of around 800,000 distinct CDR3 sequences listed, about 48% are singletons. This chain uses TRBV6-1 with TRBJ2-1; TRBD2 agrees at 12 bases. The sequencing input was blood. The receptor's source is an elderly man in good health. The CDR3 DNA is TGTGCCAGCAGGGGGAGGACTAGCGGGAACAATGAGCAGTTCTTC. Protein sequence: CASRGRTSGNNEQFF.